One sample yielded the 30 T cell receptor beta chains listed below, sequenced in a study of CD8+ T cells in alopecia areata. Isolated RNA was reverse transcribed into cDNA used as the sequencing template. Profiled with immunoSEQ multiplex PCR; TCRdb holds only in-frame clones, not every one. The sample contains approximately 200,000 clones, approximately 45% of which appear only once. Treatment indicated: oral pan-JAK inhibitor, 5-10 mg twice daily. This specimen consisted of CD4+ T cells sorted from blood, obtained around week 37, from a patient treated with tofacitinib. The receptors were gathered from a human donor with alopecia areata.

The V call is TRBV2, the J call TRBJ2-7, with 10 bases that match TRBD1. The CDR3 consists of 13 residues. V lost 10 bases and J lost 6; bases outside the gene matches: 9. Germline CDR1 SNHLY, CDR2 FYNNEI. The CDR3 reads CANKRQGAGEQYF. The CDR3 nucleotides are TGTGCCAACAAAAGACAGGGGGCCGGCGAGCAGTACTTC.

This clone was detected a few times. The J gene is TRBJ2-1, the V gene TRBV6-5, with D hard to call. The V end lost 6 bases, the J end lost 0 bases, and 12 bases lay between the germline ends. Per the germline V gene, CDR1 is MNHEY and CDR2 is SVGAGI. The CDR3 is 15 residues long. DNA of the CDR3: TGTGCCAGCAGGCCCTACCTAGACTCCTACAATGAGCAGTTCTTC. Translating gives CASRPYLDSYNEQFF.

Written as DNA, the CDR3 is TGCGCCAGCAGCTGGACTAGCGCAAGTTACTCCTACGAGCAGTACTTC. Encoded protein: CASSWTSASYSYEQYF. The chain joins TRBV5-1 to TRBJ2-7; 9 positions match TRBD2. The CDR3 is 16 amino acids. Germline CDR1 and CDR2: SGHRS and YFSETQ. J was trimmed by 0 bases and V by 3 bases; bases with no gene match: 7.

The chain combines TRBV30 with TRBJ2-7, with TRBD2 identical over 13 bases. The CDR3 is 15 amino acids. V trimming: 2 bases; J trimming: 3 bases; junction bases outside the gene matches: 4. Germline lookup yields CDR1 GTSNPN and CDR2 SVGIG (reference sequence). The CDR3 DNA is TGTGCCTGGAGTTCACTAGCGGGGGGGTACTACGAGCAGTACTTC. Translated: CAWSSLAGGYYEQYF.

The rearrangement uses TRBV5-1 and TRBJ2-3; D ambiguous. The CDR3 loop spans 15 amino acids. V lost 4 bases to trimming and J lost 2 bases, with 14 bases between them. Germline CDR1 is SGHRS and CDR2 is YFSETQ. In DNA, the CDR3 is TGCGCCAGCAGCCCCCCCGATGGTATCACAGATACGCAGTATTTT. It translates to CASSPPDGITDTQYF.

The chain joins TRBV30 to TRBJ2-2, with 7 bases lining up with TRBD2. V shed 1 base, J shed 5 bases, and the junction held 7 bases outside the gene matches. The CDR3 runs 15 residues. Germline-derived CDR1 and CDR2 are GTSNPN and SVGIG (reference sequence). The DNA of the CDR3 is TGTGCCTGGAGTGGCTGGGGGAGGGATACCGGGGAGCTGTTTTTT. Residues: CAWSGWGRDTGELFF.

This sequence joins TRBV29-1 and TRBJ2-1; 8 positions match TRBD1. The length of the CDR3 is 13 residues. V was clipped by 8 bases and J by 6 bases; unmatched bases: 9. Germline assignment: CDR1 SQVTM and CDR2 ANQGSEA. The CDR3 region is CSFHRGSGNEQFF. DNA of the CDR3: TGCAGCTTCCACAGGGGGTCGGGCAATGAGCAGTTCTTC.

This clone was counted once. This chain joins TRBV12-5 and TRBJ2-5; possible D gene TRBD1, 6 bases. Trimming stripped 4 bases from V and 7 bases from J, with 16 bases between. Per germline, CDR1 LGHNT and CDR2 FRNRAP. There are 14 residues in the CDR3. This CDR3 is CASGSGTQEATQYF. In DNA, the CDR3 is TGTGCTAGTGGTTCCGGGACACAAGAAGCGACCCAGTACTTC. Full variable domain (remainder filled in from reference TRBV12-5 and TRBJ2-5): DARVTQTPRHKVTEMGQEVTMRCQPILGHNTVFWYRQTMMQGLELLAYFRNRAPLDDSGMPKDRFSAEMPDATLATLKIQPSEPRDSAVYFCASGSGTQEATQYFGPGTRLLVL.

A single count supports this clone. CDR3 region: CASSVVPASSYNEQFF. Written as DNA, the CDR3 is TGTGCCAGCAGCGTAGTTCCAGCGTCCTCCTACAATGAGCAGTTCTTC. The genes are TRBV9 and TRBJ2-1; unclear D gene. The germline V gene encodes CDR1 SGDLS and CDR2 YYNGEE. This CDR3 has 16 residues. V dropped 0 bases and J dropped 0 bases, with 10 bases sitting between them.

The table lists this clone with a few counts. This chain links TRBV6-5 with TRBJ2-7; D tentatively reads TRBD1 or TRBD2 (5 bases each). This CDR3 region has 14 residues. Trimming stripped 9 bases from V and 3 bases from J, with 18 bases between. Germline values: CDR1 MNHEY, CDR2 SVGAGI. The CDR3 spells CARRQPGRNYEQYF. CDR3 nucleotide sequence: TGTGCCAGGCGGCAACCGGGACGTAACTACGAGCAGTACTTC.

V usage is TRBV19 and J usage is TRBJ2-7, with 11 bases fitting TRBD2. CDR1 is LNHDA and CDR2 is SQIVND in the germline V gene (reference sequence). The CDR3 is made up of 18 amino acids. The V gene end was trimmed by 7 bases and the J gene end by 6 bases; junction bases not matched to a gene: 20. The CDR3 nucleotides are TGTGCCAGTACTGCTCTGGGGCAGTCAACTAGCGGGAGAACCGAGCAGTACTTC. Encoded protein: CASTALGQSTSGRTEQYF. Full variable domain (outside the CDR3, taken from reference TRBV19 and TRBJ2-7): DGGITQSPKYLFRKEGQNVTLSCEQNLNHDAMYWYRQDPGQGLRLIYYSQIVNDFQKGDIAEGYSVSREKKESFPLTVTSAQKNPTAFYLCASTALGQSTSGRTEQYFGPGTRLTVT.

This rearrangement joins TRBV2 to TRBJ2-6, with D possibly matching TRBD2 (6 bases). This CDR3 has 15 residues. V lost 2 bases and J 3 bases, leaving 8 bases between the germline ends. The V gene's germline CDR1 is SNHLY and CDR2 FYNNEI. The CDR3 region is CASSEWGGGANVLTF. CDR3 sequence (DNA): TGTGCCAGCAGTGAATGGGGAGGTGGGGCCAACGTCCTGACTTTC.

This clone has only a few counts. Within the sample, other DNA sequences also encode this same CDR3. The rearrangement links TRBV5-1 to TRBJ2-5; tentatively, D is TRBD2 (5 bases). CDR1 SGHRS and CDR2 YFSETQ come from the germline V gene. V lost 1 base to trimming and J lost 1 base, with 8 bases between them. The CDR3 contains 14 residues. CDR3 nucleotide sequence: TGCGCCAGCAGCTTGACCGGGATCCAAGAGACCCAGTACTTC. It specifies CASSLTGIQETQYF.

This clone was seen only a few times. J is TRBJ2-3 and V is TRBV29-1, with D unresolved. Per the germline V gene, CDR1 is SQVTM and CDR2 is ANQGSEA. V lost 3 bases to trimming and J lost 5 bases, with 6 bases between them. The CDR3 contains 11 residues. In DNA form, the CDR3 reads TGCAGCGTTGAGATAGGAGATACGCAGTATTTT. It is translated as CSVEIGDTQYF.

This clone was counted a few times. This chain joins TRBV2 and TRBJ1-5; D possibly corresponds to TRBD1 (5 bases). This CDR3 is 14 amino acids long. Trimming removed 11 bases from V and 5 bases from J, with 19 bases in between. Germline CDR1 SNHLY, CDR2 FYNNEI. CDR3 loop: CAGRGPAAHQPQHF. For the CDR3, the DNA is TGTGCCGGACGGGGACCTGCGGCCCATCAGCCCCAGCATTTT.

The chain combines TRBV6-1 with TRBJ1-1, with D unclear. Trimming removed 3 bases at V and 1 base at J, with 6 bases between. CDR1 MNHNS and CDR2 SASEGT come from the germline V gene. CDR3 size: 13 residues. The CDR3 DNA reads as TGTGCCAGCAGTGATGGACGGAACACTGAAGCTTTCTTT. It yields the protein CASSDGRNTEAFF.

About this clone itself: In the same sample, other DNA sequences code for this CDR3. The chain combines TRBV6-1 with TRBJ2-7, with 8 bases fitting TRBD1. Germline V CDR1 and CDR2: MNHNS, SASEGT. With 4 bases clipped from V and 2 bases from J, the junction kept 4 bases outside the gene matches. This CDR3 is 14 amino acids long. CDR3 region: CASSGDRGTYEQYF. The CDR3 DNA follows: TGTGCCAGCAGTGGCGACAGGGGTACCTACGAGCAGTACTTC.

A few counts support this clone. The CDR3 DNA follows: TGCGCCAGCAGCTTGGCGGGGGTGACCAAAAACATTCAGTACTTC. Amino acid sequence: CASSLAGVTKNIQYF. The rearrangement uses TRBV5-1 and TRBJ2-4, with a tentative D call TRBD2 (6 bases). The CDR3 has 15 amino acids. V lost 0 bases and J lost 2, with 9 bases in between. Germline CDR1 is SGHRS and CDR2 is YFSETQ.

Remarks on this clone: It may be a read error: a sequence one base away is much more abundant. The chain joins TRBV18 to TRBJ2-7, with D hard to call. Germline V gene sequence: CDR1 KGHSH, CDR2 LQKENI. V was shortened by 1 base and J by 2 bases, with 3 bases between the two germline ends. This CDR3 has 12 amino acids. CDR3 residues: CASSPQPYEQYF. The CDR3 DNA reads TGTGCCAGCTCACCACAGCCCTACGAGCAGTACTTC.

Only a few counts were recorded for this clone. Other nucleotide sequences from this sample produce the same CDR3. V is TRBV5-8 and J is TRBJ2-3; weak D call: TRBD1 (5 bases). CDR3 length: 14 amino acids. Trimming left V 0 bases short and J 7 bases short, with 12 bases between. Germline V gives CDR1 SGHTS, CDR2 YDEGEE. The CDR3 bases are TGTGCCAGCAGCTTGGCTGGAAGGACATATACGCAGTATTTT. This translates into CASSLAGRTYTQYF.

This chain connects TRBV18 to TRBJ2-7; D call uncertain. The V gene's germline CDR1 is KGHSH and CDR2 LQKENI. The CDR3 length is 11 residues. V was pared by 5 bases and J by 7 bases, with 9 bases between. CDR3 residues: CASSDLGEQYF. CDR3 nucleotide sequence: TGTGCCAGCTCAGACTTGGGGGAGCAGTACTTC.

The rearrangement uses TRBV20-1 and TRBJ2-7; D is unclear. Germline values: CDR1 DFQATT, CDR2 SNEGSKA (reference sequence). The CDR3 spans 10 residues. With 4 bases removed from V and 4 bases from J, the gap between germline ends came to 5 bases. The DNA for the CDR3 is TGCAGTGCTATGGTGTACGAGCAGTACTTC. Amino acids: CSAMVYEQYF.

The rearrangement uses TRBV30 and TRBJ1-2; TRBD1 agrees at 8 bases. CDR1 and CDR2 (germline): GTSNPN, SVGIG (reference sequence). The CDR3 contains 13 residues. Trimming at V came to 2 bases and at J to 6 bases, leaving 5 bases not matched to a gene. The chain's CDR3 is CAWSLRDRNGYTF. CDR3 coding DNA: TGTGCCTGGAGTCTCCGGGACAGGAATGGCTACACCTTC. The full variable domain, with the rest looked up from reference TRBV30 and TRBJ1-2, is SQTIHQWPATLVQPVGSPLSLECTVEGTSNPNLYWYRQAAGRGLQLLFYSVGIGQISSEVPQNLSASRPQDRQFILSSKKLLLSDSGFYLCAWSLRDRNGYTFGSGTRLTVV.

The chain links TRBV30 to TRBJ2-7; 8 nucleotides line up with TRBD2. The CDR3 has 12 amino acids. CDR1 and CDR2 from the germline V gene are GTSNPN and SVGIG (reference sequence). DNA of the CDR3: TGTGCAGTTACTAGCGGCCCCTACGAGCAGTACTTC. This codes for CAVTSGPYEQYF. Looking up the rest from reference TRBV30 and TRBJ2-7 gives the full variable domain: SQTIHQWPATLVQPVGSPLSLECTVEGTSNPNLYWYRQAAGRGLQLLFYSVGIGQISSEVPQNLSASRPQDRQFILSSKKLLLSDSGFYLCAVTSGPYEQYFGPGTRLTVT.

This chain links TRBV29-1 with TRBJ2-7; unclear D gene. The CDR3 extends over 12 amino acids. CDR1 is SQVTM, CDR2 ANQGSEA, per germline. V was pared by 8 bases and J by 2 bases, with 13 bases between. For the CDR3, the DNA is TGCAGCAATCGGAGCTGCGCCTACGAGCAGTACTTC. It codes for CSNRSCAYEQYF.

The chain joins TRBV11-2 to TRBJ2-7; D gene ambiguous. The CDR3 consists of 14 residues. Germline values: CDR1 SGHAT, CDR2 FQNNGV. V lost 1 base and J 1 base, leaving 8 bases between the germline ends. In nucleotides, the CDR3 is TGTGCCAGCAGCTTAGGACCGGCATCCTACGAGCAGTACTTC. Its translation is CASSLGPASYEQYF.

The chain has TRBV7-3 and TRBJ2-3; TRBD1 matches at 8 bases. J gave up 4 bases and V 2 bases, and 2 bases lay outside the gene matches. This CDR3 spans 14 amino acids. CDR1 and CDR2 from the germline V gene are SGHTA and FQGTGA. The CDR3 DNA follows: TGTGCCAGCAGCTTACGGACAGGGCCAGATACGCAGTATTTT. It is translated as CASSLRTGPDTQYF.

This chain links TRBV5-6 with TRBJ1-2, with D perhaps matching TRBD1 (5 bases). The V and J ends lost 2 bases and 2 bases respectively, with 13 bases between them. Germline values: CDR1 SGHDT, CDR2 YYEEEE. The CDR3 runs to 15 residues. CDR3: CASSFGTTKNYGYTF. In DNA, the CDR3 is TGTGCCAGCAGCTTCGGGACTACTAAGAACTATGGCTACACCTTC.

The rearrangement uses TRBV30 and TRBJ2-1; 8 bases align to TRBD2. The CDR3 sequence is 14 residues long. V lost 5 bases and J lost 5; bases outside the gene matches: 8. Germline V CDR1 and CDR2: GTSNPN, SVGIG (reference sequence). The CDR3 spells CAWDSGNPHNEQFF. CDR3 DNA: TGTGCCTGGGATAGCGGGAATCCCCACAATGAGCAGTTCTTC.

Only a few counts were recorded for this clone. The rearrangement uses TRBV30 and TRBJ2-6; D is possibly TRBD1 (5 bases). This CDR3 is built from 14 residues. Germline values: CDR1 GTSNPN, CDR2 SVGIG (reference sequence). With 3 bases removed from V and 0 bases from J, the gap between germline ends came to 6 bases. DNA for the CDR3: TGTGCCTGGAGGGACATCTCTGGGGCCAACGTCCTGACTTTC. Translation: CAWRDISGANVLTF.